The 26 T cell receptor beta chains given below trace back to one sample, sequenced in a study of regulatory T cells in long-lasting Graves disease. The sample's time point: persistent/refractory GD, antithyroid drugs over 5 years with positive TRAb. RNA from PBMCs was the source of the TCR library. Construction of TCR beta libraries relied on iRepertoire HTBI primers and on Arm-PCR targeting CDR3 regions. TCRdb reanalysed the multiplex PCR reads using MiXCR and keeps one entry per CDR3 protein. The repertoire consists of 400,000 to 500,000 distinct CDR3 sequences, with around a fifth occurring once and the leading ten covering 7.1%. The source was peripheral blood mononuclear cells (PBMCs), collected when the disease was refractory, from a patient treated with antithyroid drugs. Receptors originate from a female donor with Graves disease.

This clonotype showed up many times. This chain links TRBV2 with TRBJ1-2; D may be TRBD1 (6 bases). The length of the CDR3 is 16 residues. V gave up 4 bases and J gave up 4 bases, with 19 bases separating them. Germline CDR1 and CDR2: SNHLY and FYNNEI. The DNA of the CDR3 is TGTGCCAGCAGTGGAACCCAACAGGGCCAAGGCTATGGCTACACCTTC. It translates to CASSGTQQGQGYGYTF.

This rearrangement joins TRBV19 to TRBJ1-1; TRBD1 is a possible D gene (5 bases). With 3 bases removed from V and 4 bases from J, the gap between germline ends came to 12 bases. Germline values: CDR1 LNHDA, CDR2 SQIVND (reference sequence). This CDR3 is 14 amino acids long. This CDR3 is CASSMGRGITEAFF. CDR3 DNA sequence: TGTGCCAGTAGTATGGGGAGGGGTATCACTGAAGCTTTCTTT.

In this sample, this clonotype turned up many times. V and J are TRBV13 and TRBJ1-2; D possibly corresponds to TRBD1 (6 bases). This CDR3 has 15 amino acids. Germline loops: CDR1 PRHDT, CDR2 FYEKMQ (reference sequence). The V gene lost 5 bases and the J gene lost 0 bases, with 13 bases spanning the gap. CDR3 protein: CASSVGGGPNYGYTF. Written as DNA, the CDR3 is TGTGCCAGCAGCGTCGGAGGGGGGCCTAACTATGGCTACACCTTC.

The chain recombines TRBV7-9 with TRBJ1-4; D is possibly TRBD1 (5 bases). The CDR3 runs to 13 residues. V lost 7 bases, J lost 11 bases, and 17 bases lay in between. From germline, CDR1 is SEHNR and CDR2 FQNEAQ (reference sequence). The CDR3 region is CASTVPDSLKLFF. The CDR3 DNA is TGTGCCAGCACCGTTCCTGACAGTTTGAAACTGTTTTTT.

This clonotype was detected a few times. The chain uses TRBV29-1 and TRBJ1-1, with D perhaps TRBD1 (5 bases). CDR3 size: 14 residues. Germline V gene data show CDR1 as SQVTM and CDR2 as ANQGSEA. V lost 4 bases and J 3 bases, leaving 15 bases between the germline ends. The CDR3 DNA reads as TGCAGCGTTGGTCCTTACGGGACGGACACTGAAGCTTTCTTT. It yields the protein CSVGPYGTDTEAFF.

Remarks on this clonotype: A much larger clone lies a single base off, so this may be a read error. This chain links TRBV19 with TRBJ1-5, with 8 bases aligning to TRBD1. Germline lookup yields CDR1 LNHDA and CDR2 SQIVND (reference sequence). The V segment lost 5 bases and the J segment 4 bases; nucleotides outside the gene matches: 7. The CDR3 runs 15 residues. CDR3: CASSSDRAGNQPQHF. The CDR3 bases are TGTGCCAGTAGTTCGGACAGGGCGGGGAATCAGCCCCAGCATTTT. Based on the CDR3 plus reference TRBV19 and TRBJ1-5, the full variable domain is DGGITQSPKYLFRKEGQNVTLSCEQNLNHDAMYWYRQDPGQGLRLIYYSQIVNDFQKGDIAEGYSVSREKKESFPLTVTSAQKNPTAFYLCASSSDRAGNQPQHFGDGTRLSIL.

This clonotype occurred many times. The chain joins TRBV28 to TRBJ2-1; 10 bases are a match to TRBD2. This CDR3 is 14 amino acids long. Germline CDR1 MDHEN, CDR2 SYDVKM. The V segment lost 4 bases and the J segment 7 bases; nucleotides outside the gene matches: 4. CDR3 nucleotides: TGTGCCAGCAGTTACCTAGCGGGAGCGAATGAGCAGTTCTTC. Its protein product is CASSYLAGANEQFF.

The chain employs TRBV7-9 and TRBJ1-6, with D perhaps matching TRBD1 (5 bases). Germline loops: CDR1 SEHNR, CDR2 FQNEAQ (reference sequence). The CDR3 length is 13 residues. The ends were cut back, 4 bases at V and 14 bases at J, with 15 bases in the middle. CDR3 residues: CASSSGPGWTLHF. In DNA, the CDR3 is TGTGCCAGCAGCTCAGGTCCAGGGTGGACCCTCCACTTT.

This clonotype was observed a few times. V gene TRBV7-9 combines with J gene TRBJ1-1; maybe TRBD1 (6 bases). The V gene lost 5 bases and the J gene lost 11 bases, with 24 bases spanning the gap. Germline assignment: CDR1 SEHNR and CDR2 FQNEAQ (reference sequence). This CDR3 has 15 amino acids. CDR3 in amino acids: CASSPSPGAAPRAFF. The CDR3, as DNA: TGTGCCAGCAGCCCTAGTCCGGGGGCCGCCCCTCGGGCTTTCTTT.

This clonotype was detected a few times. V is TRBV4-3 and J is TRBJ1-4; tentatively, D is TRBD1 (5 bases). The CDR3 contains 15 residues. Germline V CDR1 and CDR2: LGHNA, YSLEER. V was cut by 0 bases and J by 5 bases, with 10 bases left in between. CDR3 amino acids: CASSQDGGENEKLFF. In DNA, the CDR3 is TGCGCCAGCAGCCAAGATGGGGGGGAGAATGAAAAACTGTTTTTT.

This clonotype was observed many times. The chain recombines TRBV19 with TRBJ1-1, with 10 bases aligning to TRBD1. The V and J ends lost 5 bases and 0 bases, in that order; junction bases with no gene match: 0. Germline lookup yields CDR1 LNHDA and CDR2 SQIVND (reference sequence). There are 14 residues in the CDR3. The CDR3 bases are TGTGCCAGTAGTGACAGGGGGCTGAACACTGAAGCTTTCTTT. It is translated as CASSDRGLNTEAFF.

The chain links TRBV10-3 to TRBJ2-1, with TRBD2 matching over 8 bases. Unmatched junction bases numbered 6, after V lost 6 bases and J lost 5 bases. Germline CDR1 reads ENHRY; CDR2 reads SYGVKD. CDR3 length: 14 residues. CDR3 loop: CAIRTSDTHNEQFF. In DNA form, the CDR3 reads TGTGCCATCAGGACTAGCGACACCCACAATGAGCAGTTCTTC.

This clonotype was counted a few times. The V gene is TRBV6-4, the J gene TRBJ2-5; tentatively, D is TRBD1 or TRBD2 (5 bases each). The germline V and J ends were trimmed by 0 bases and 1 base, with 12 bases remaining between them. The CDR3 consists of 16 residues. Germline assignment: CDR1 MRHNA and CDR2 SNTAGT. CDR3 loop: CASSDSRGRAQETQYF. CDR3 bases: TGTGCCAGCAGTGACTCGAGGGGCAGGGCCCAAGAGACCCAGTACTTC.

CDR3 residues: CSGKRDPNSPLHF. DNA of the CDR3: TGCAGCGGAAAAAGGGACCCTAATTCACCCCTCCACTTT. This chain uses TRBV29-1 with TRBJ1-6, with D possibly TRBD1 on 5 matching bases. The CDR3 loop spans 13 amino acids. Germline V CDR1 and CDR2: SQVTM, ANQGSEA. With 7 bases removed from V and 6 bases from J, the gap between germline ends came to 13 bases.

As concerns this clonotype: A junction end diverges from the germline sequence, so it may reflect a read error. The chain has TRBV2 and TRBJ2-5; the match to TRBD2 covers 8 bases. CDR3 size: 15 residues. Germline CDR1 SNHLY, CDR2 FYNNEI. The CDR3 protein is CVSSVLAGPQETQYF. DNA for the CDR3: TGTGTCAGCAGTGTCTTAGCGGGGCCCCAAGAGACCCAGTACTTC.

The chain carries TRBV7-9 and TRBJ1-4; 7 bases fit TRBD1. The CDR3 has 15 amino acids. Germline V CDR1 and CDR2: SEHNR, FQNEAQ (reference sequence). V trimming: 5 bases; J trimming: 6 bases; junction bases outside the gene matches: 9. As DNA, the CDR3 is TGTGCCAGCAGCCACGCAGCCGGACAGGATGAAAAACTGTTTTTT. It specifies CASSHAAGQDEKLFF.

Ten or more counts support this clonotype. The rearrangement uses TRBV7-2 and TRBJ1-2, with D maybe TRBD1 (5 bases). Germline-derived CDR1 and CDR2 are SGHTA and FQGNSA. With 3 bases removed from V and 8 bases from J, the gap between germline ends came to 19 bases. The CDR3 length is 15 residues. The CDR3 loop is CASSFGSRGTGGYTF. DNA for the CDR3: TGTGCCAGCAGCTTCGGGTCTCGGGGGACGGGGGGCTACACCTTC.

In the case of this clonotype: A single base is all that separates this from a far larger clone, so a read error is likely. The genes are TRBV11-2 and TRBJ2-5; D call uncertain. The CDR3 contains 12 residues. CDR1 and CDR2 from the germline V gene are SGHAT and FQNNGV. Trimming removed 5 bases from V and 7 bases from J, with 11 bases in between. Written as DNA, the CDR3 is TGTGCCAGCAGCCTGGCCGAAGGGACCCAGTACTTC. Translation gives CASSLAEGTQYF.

The chain carries TRBV6-2 or TRBV6-3 and TRBJ1-1, with 7 bases aligning to TRBD1. V lost 4 bases and J lost 2; bases outside the gene matches: 10. The CDR3 is 16 residues long. The germline gives CDR1 MNHEY, CDR2 SVGEGT. DNA of the CDR3: TGTGCCAGCAGTTTCCTGACAGGGAGGGCCAACACTGAAGCTTTCTTT. This sequence encodes CASSFLTGRANTEAFF.

This rearrangement joins TRBV7-6 to TRBJ1-5; D gene unclear. V was shortened by 5 bases and J by 3 bases, with 11 bases between the two germline ends. The CDR3 extends over 14 amino acids. Germline CDR1 and CDR2: SGHVS and FNYEAQ. The CDR3 here is CASSMVGPNQPQHF. The CDR3 bases are TGTGCCAGCAGCATGGTGGGTCCCAATCAGCCCCAGCATTTT.

The sample holds many counts of this clonotype. The V gene is TRBV7-2, the J gene TRBJ2-5; tentative D call: TRBD2 (6 bases). Trimming removed 5 bases at V and 6 bases at J, with 13 bases between. Germline loops: CDR1 SGHTA, CDR2 FQGNSA. This CDR3 spans 13 amino acids. CDR3 residues: CASSGTGVKTQYF. For the CDR3, the DNA is TGTGCCAGCAGCGGCACGGGAGTAAAGACCCAGTACTTC.

The J gene is TRBJ2-7, the V gene TRBV19; D could derive from TRBD1 or TRBD2 (5 bases each). The CDR3 contains 13 residues. Trimming removed 9 bases from V and 0 bases from J, with 12 bases in between. Germline V CDR1 and CDR2: LNHDA, SQIVND (reference sequence). CDR3 nucleotide sequence: TGTGCCAGCCGGGACCCAATCTCCTACGAGCAGTACTTC. Amino acid sequence: CASRDPISYEQYF.

This clonotype was counted only a few times. The chain has TRBV20-1 and TRBJ1-4; weak D call: TRBD1 (6 bases). The CDR3 spans 13 residues. Trimming left V 4 bases short and J 7 bases short, with 13 bases between. Germline CDR1 reads DFQATT; CDR2 reads SNEGSKA (reference sequence). CDR3 protein: CSAIGGGREKLFF. The CDR3 DNA is TGCAGTGCTATTGGGGGGGGCCGTGAAAAACTGTTTTTT.

In the case of this clonotype: As the CDR3 is not closed by the conserved phenylalanine or tryptophan, this likely results from a read error. The genes are TRBV6-1 and TRBJ2-7, with D possibly TRBD2 on 5 matching bases. The V gene's germline CDR1 is MNHNS and CDR2 SASEGT. Trimming shortened V by 6 bases and J by 5 bases, and 14 bases separated the two germline ends. The CDR3 sequence is 13 residues long. The CDR3 spells CASRTGIGDEQYS. The DNA for the CDR3 is TGTGCCAGCAGGACCGGGATCGGGGACGAGCAGTACTCC.

This chain connects TRBV20-1 to TRBJ2-3, with TRBD2 matching 14 bases. The CDR3 runs 17 residues. V was pared by 0 bases and J by 2 bases, with 4 bases of the junction left unmatched. From germline, CDR1 is DFQATT and CDR2 SNEGSKA (reference sequence). CDR3 in DNA: TGCAGTGCTAGAGATCTGGGACTAGCGGGAGTCACAGATACGCAGTATTTT. The encoded protein is CSARDLGLAGVTDTQYF.

This clonotype has ten or more counts. This chain uses TRBV6-1 with TRBJ2-6, with TRBD1 matching 7 bases. CDR1 is MNHNS and CDR2 is SASEGT in the germline V gene. CDR3 length: 14 residues. J lost 11 bases, V lost 6 bases, and 10 bases had no gene match. CDR3: CASSFDRVTDVLTF. The CDR3, as DNA: TGTGCCAGCAGCTTTGACAGGGTCACTGACGTCCTGACTTTC.